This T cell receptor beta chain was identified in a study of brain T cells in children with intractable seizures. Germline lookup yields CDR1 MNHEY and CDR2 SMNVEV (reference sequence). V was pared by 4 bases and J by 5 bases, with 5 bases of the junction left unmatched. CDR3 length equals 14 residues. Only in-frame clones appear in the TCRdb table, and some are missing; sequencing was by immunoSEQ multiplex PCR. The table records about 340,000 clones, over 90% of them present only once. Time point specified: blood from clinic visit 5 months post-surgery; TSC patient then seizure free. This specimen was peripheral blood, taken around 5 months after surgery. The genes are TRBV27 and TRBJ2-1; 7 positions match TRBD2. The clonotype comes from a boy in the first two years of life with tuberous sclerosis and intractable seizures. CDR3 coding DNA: TGTGCCAGCAGTTCCGGGGGAGGGGACAATGAGCAGTTCTTC. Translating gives CASSSGGGDNEQFF.